The TCR beta chain under discussion was sequenced for a study of blood T cell repertoires in COVID-19. The wider study: Acute and convalescent COVID-19 samples came from the United States, Italy and Spain. PBMCs, B-cell-depleted T cells, or T cells provided the cDNA or gDNA that made up the material.

This clone was seen a single time. Original methodology: Quantification of nucleated cells was approximated via reference gene primer amplification. Method: immunoSEQ multiplex PCR; TCRdb's copy keeps in-frame clones and lacks some. V and J calls and clone size come straight from that table; D and trimming were deduced from the DNA. The sample shows 380,000 or so clones, around 87% of them seen only once. Assignment of participants to cohorts was predicated upon participant-reported clinical history. The CDR3 totals 15 residues. The germline V gene encodes CDR1 MGHRA and CDR2 YSYEKL. J was trimmed by 4 bases and V by 7 bases; bases with no gene match: 8.

The V gene is TRBV4-1, the J gene TRBJ2-7; 12 bases align to TRBD2. Sequenced input: PBMCs or T cells enriched from blood (not recorded which). The TCR was taken from a woman younger than 45 with acute COVID-19. The CDR3 coding sequence is TGCGCCAGCACTGGACTAGCGGGGACCCAATACGAGCAGTACTTC. This sequence encodes CASTGLAGTQYEQYF.